A selection of T cell receptor beta chains follows, all from one sample in a study of immune evolution from preneoplasia to lung adenocarcinoma. TCRdb's table, derived via immunoSEQ multiplex PCR, lists solely in-frame clones and lacks some. The sample lists 5,800 or so clones, 65% to 85% occurring once. Sequenced sample: FFPE adjacent normal lung tissue. These receptors were taken from a donor at least 70 years old with lung adenocarcinoma. Both conserved end residues are part of each CDR3. Each record gives: D gene, clone size, V gene, J gene, CDR3 DNA, CDR3 protein. The D gene is left open where the match is weak. Expanded clones get a size class; other rows say once, few or many, or leave the size out.

D gene: TRBD2; clone size: NA; V gene: TRBV7-2; J gene: TRBJ2-1; CDR3 DNA: TGTGCCAGCAGCTTAGGACTAGCGTACGTCAATGAGCAGTTCTTC; CDR3 protein: CASSLGLAYVNEQFF
D gene: TRBD1; clone size: NA; V gene: TRBV5-1; J gene: TRBJ1-2; CDR3 DNA: TGCGCCAGCCGAAGTATAGGGGGCGCGGATGGCTACACCTTC; CDR3 protein: CASRSIGGADGYTF
D gene: NA; clone size: NA; V gene: TRBV14; J gene: TRBJ1-1; CDR3 DNA: TGTGCCAGCAGCCAAATGGACGGGAATACTGAAGCTTTCTTT; CDR3 protein: CASSQMDGNTEAFF
D gene: NA; clone size: NA; V gene: TRBV2; J gene: TRBJ1-1; CDR3 DNA: TGTGCCAGCATTGGGGCGGTTCCGGCTGAAGCTTTCTTT; CDR3 protein: CASIGAVPAEAFF
D gene: TRBD1; clone size: NA; V gene: TRBV4-1; J gene: TRBJ1-1; CDR3 DNA: TGCGCCAGCAGCCTACAGGGGGCGAACACTGAAGCTTTCTTT; CDR3 protein: CASSLQGANTEAFF
D gene: NA; clone size: few; V gene: TRBV11-3; J gene: TRBJ1-1; CDR3 DNA: TGTGCCAGCAGCTTATTTACAGGCCTAGATCGCGAAGCTTTCTTT; CDR3 protein: CASSLFTGLDREAFF
D gene: NA; clone size: NA; V gene: TRBV5-8; J gene: TRBJ2-5; CDR3 DNA: TGTGCCAGCAGCTTGGCTAGCGCGCAGACCCAGTACTTC; CDR3 protein: CASSLASAQTQYF
D gene: TRBD1; clone size: NA; V gene: TRBV4-2; J gene: TRBJ1-2; CDR3 DNA: TGTGCCAGCAGCCGCGGACAGGAGGTTGGCTACACCTTC; CDR3 protein: CASSRGQEVGYTF
D gene: NA; clone size: NA; V gene: TRBV4-1; J gene: TRBJ1-2; CDR3 DNA: TGCGCCAGCAGCCAAGGATCGGGACGGCGGCACTATGGCTACACCTTC; CDR3 protein: CASSQGSGRRHYGYTF
D gene: NA; clone size: NA; V gene: TRBV30; J gene: TRBJ1-2; CDR3 DNA: TGTGCCTGGAGTACAGGGAACTATGGCTACACCTTC; CDR3 protein: CAWSTGNYGYTF
D gene: NA; clone size: NA; V gene: TRBV7-6; J gene: TRBJ2-2; CDR3 DNA: TGTGCCAGCAGCTTAGCGACAACCGGGGAGCTGTTTTTT; CDR3 protein: CASSLATTGELFF
D gene: NA; clone size: NA; V gene: TRBV4-2; J gene: TRBJ1-6; CDR3 DNA: TGTGCCAGCAGCCAAGACCAGGTCAATTCACCCCTCCACTTT; CDR3 protein: CASSQDQVNSPLHF
D gene: TRBD1; clone size: NA; V gene: TRBV4-1; J gene: TRBJ1-2; CDR3 DNA: TGCGCCAGCAGCCAAGAGGAGACAGGGACTAACTATGGCTACACCTTC; CDR3 protein: CASSQEETGTNYGYTF
D gene: NA; clone size: NA; V gene: TRBV11-3; J gene: TRBJ2-7; CDR3 DNA: TGTGCCAGCAGCTTTAGCGGCCCCGGGACCTACGAGCAGTACTTC; CDR3 protein: CASSFSGPGTYEQYF
D gene: NA; clone size: NA; V gene: TRBV5-1; J gene: TRBJ1-1; CDR3 DNA: TGCGCCAGCAGCTTGCCCAGTCGCACTGAAGCTTTCTTT; CDR3 protein: CASSLPSRTEAFF
D gene: NA; clone size: NA; V gene: TRBV10-2; J gene: TRBJ1-1; CDR3 DNA: TGCGCCAGCAGTGACAGGGAGATTTCTTTCTTT; CDR3 protein: CASSDREISFF
D gene: NA; clone size: few; V gene: TRBV6-1; J gene: TRBJ1-5; CDR3 DNA: TGTGCCAGCAGTGAACCACAGTATAGCAATCAGCCCCAGCATTTT; CDR3 protein: CASSEPQYSNQPQHF
D gene: NA; clone size: NA; V gene: TRBV20-1; J gene: TRBJ1-1; CDR3 DNA: TGCAGTGCTAGACTGAACACTGAAGCTTTCTTT; CDR3 protein: CSARLNTEAFF
D gene: NA; clone size: NA; V gene: TRBV28; J gene: TRBJ2-3; CDR3 DNA: TGTGCCAGCAGCTCCGTTGGCGTGGGGCGGGATACGCAGTATTTT; CDR3 protein: CASSSVGVGRDTQYF
D gene: TRBD1; clone size: NA; V gene: TRBV6-6; J gene: TRBJ2-7; CDR3 DNA: TGTGCCAGCAGTACACCGGGGACAGCATACGAGCAGTACTTC; CDR3 protein: CASSTPGTAYEQYF
D gene: NA; clone size: NA; V gene: TRBV19; J gene: TRBJ2-2; CDR3 DNA: TGTGCCAGTAGTATAGATCAGACTACCCCGCGGGACGGGGAGCTGTTTTTT; CDR3 protein: CASSIDQTTPRDGELFF
D gene: NA; clone size: NA; V gene: TRBV28; J gene: TRBJ1-4; CDR3 DNA: TGTGCCAGCACCCAATCGACCGCAACTAATGAAAAACTGTTTTTT; CDR3 protein: CASTQSTATNEKLFF
D gene: NA; clone size: NA; V gene: TRBV29-1; J gene: TRBJ1-1; CDR3 DNA: TGCAGCGCCTCGACAGGGAACACTGAAGCTTTCTTT; CDR3 protein: CSASTGNTEAFF
D gene: NA; clone size: NA; V gene: TRBV5-6; J gene: TRBJ2-7; CDR3 DNA: TGTGCCAGCAACCGGTGGGGGGTTCCCTACGAGCAGTACTTC; CDR3 protein: CASNRWGVPYEQYF
D gene: NA; clone size: NA; V gene: TRBV10-3; J gene: TRBJ1-5; CDR3 DNA: TGTGCCATCAGTGAAACAGGAAACGGCGATCAGCCCCAGCATTTT; CDR3 protein: CAISETGNGDQPQHF
D gene: NA; clone size: NA; V gene: TRBV29-1; J gene: TRBJ1-6; CDR3 DNA: TGCAGCGCCTCGGTTGGGGGGGACCCCCTCCACTTT; CDR3 protein: CSASVGGDPLHF
D gene: TRBD1; clone size: NA; V gene: TRBV2; J gene: TRBJ2-7; CDR3 DNA: TGTGCCAGCAGTCCCGGGACAGGGTTCTACGAGCAGTACTTC; CDR3 protein: CASSPGTGFYEQYF
D gene: NA; clone size: NA; V gene: TRBV19; J gene: TRBJ1-1; CDR3 DNA: TGTGCCAGTAAGAGTGCGAGCAGCACGAACACTGAAGCTTTCTTT; CDR3 protein: CASKSASSTNTEAFF
D gene: NA; clone size: NA; V gene: TRBV29-1; J gene: TRBJ2-3; CDR3 DNA: TGCAGCGTTGTCGGACACACAGATACGCAGTATTTT; CDR3 protein: CSVVGHTDTQYF
D gene: NA; clone size: NA; V gene: TRBV28; J gene: TRBJ2-3; CDR3 DNA: TGTGCCAGCAGTTTCCTACTTGGCACAGATACGCAGTATTTT; CDR3 protein: CASSFLLGTDTQYF
D gene: NA; clone size: once; V gene: TRBV5-1; J gene: TRBJ1-4; CDR3 DNA: TGCGCCAGCAGGGCAGGGGATGAAAAACTGTTTTTT; CDR3 protein: CASRAGDEKLFF
D gene: NA; clone size: once; V gene: TRBV15; J gene: TRBJ2-2; CDR3 DNA: TGTGCCACCAGCAGAGTCTATCCGGCCACCGGGGAGCTGTTTTTT; CDR3 protein: CATSRVYPATGELFF
D gene: NA; clone size: large; V gene: TRBV7-6; J gene: TRBJ2-3; CDR3 DNA: TGTGCCAGCAGCATGACCCTCCCCGGGGATACGCAGTATTTT; CDR3 protein: CASSMTLPGDTQYF
D gene: NA; clone size: NA; V gene: TRBV2; J gene: TRBJ1-6; CDR3 DNA: TGTGCCAGCAGTTCAGAACCGAATTCACCCCTCCACTTT; CDR3 protein: CASSSEPNSPLHF
D gene: NA; clone size: NA; V gene: TRBV5-1; J gene: TRBJ2-3; CDR3 DNA: TGCGCCAGCAGCTTGGGAGTTGTGCCCAGCACAGATACGCAGTATTTT; CDR3 protein: CASSLGVVPSTDTQYF
D gene: TRBD2; clone size: NA; V gene: TRBV7-6; J gene: TRBJ2-1; CDR3 DNA: TGTGCCAGCAGCTTAGCTACGGGAGGATCTGAGCAGTTCTTC; CDR3 protein: CASSLATGGSEQFF
D gene: NA; clone size: few; V gene: TRBV2; J gene: TRBJ1-2; CDR3 DNA: TGTGCCAGCGATCCCGGGGTCCGCGGCTACACCTTC; CDR3 protein: CASDPGVRGYTF
D gene: NA; clone size: NA; V gene: TRBV6-1; J gene: TRBJ1-2; CDR3 DNA: TGTGCCAGCAGGGACCTGGTGGACTATGGCTACACCTTC; CDR3 protein: CASRDLVDYGYTF
D gene: NA; clone size: NA; V gene: TRBV20-1; J gene: TRBJ1-1; CDR3 DNA: TGCAGTGTCCTGGTAAACACTGAAGCTTTCTTT; CDR3 protein: CSVLVNTEAFF
D gene: NA; clone size: NA; V gene: TRBV9; J gene: TRBJ2-1; CDR3 DNA: TGTGCCAGCAGCTCTCAGGGAAACCGTTACAATGAGCAGTTCTTC; CDR3 protein: CASSSQGNRYNEQFF
D gene: NA; clone size: NA; V gene: TRBV6-5; J gene: TRBJ1-5; CDR3 DNA: TGTGCCAGCAGTTGGGACCGCGATCAGCCCCAGCATTTT; CDR3 protein: CASSWDRDQPQHF
D gene: TRBD2; clone size: NA; V gene: TRBV19; J gene: TRBJ2-3; CDR3 DNA: TGTGCCAGTAGAAAGACTAGCGGACAAGTGTATACGCAGTATTTT; CDR3 protein: CASRKTSGQVYTQYF
D gene: TRBD2; clone size: NA; V gene: TRBV29-1; J gene: TRBJ2-5; CDR3 DNA: TGCAGCGTTAAGGGTCTGGGGGGAGGGCTCCAAGAGACCCAGTACTTC; CDR3 protein: CSVKGLGGGLQETQYF
D gene: NA; clone size: once; V gene: TRBV5-1; J gene: TRBJ2-2; CDR3 DNA: TGCGCCAGCAGCTTCGTGGTCGCGAACACCGGGGAGCTGTTTTTT; CDR3 protein: CASSFVVANTGELFF
D gene: TRBD1; clone size: NA; V gene: TRBV11-3; J gene: TRBJ2-7; CDR3 DNA: TGTGCCAGCAGCTTAGCGGGACAGGGGCCCTACGAGCAGTACTTC; CDR3 protein: CASSLAGQGPYEQYF
D gene: NA; clone size: few; V gene: TRBV14; J gene: TRBJ2-7; CDR3 DNA: TGTGCCAGCAGCCAAGATGGGGGGCCCGTCGAGCAGTACTTC; CDR3 protein: CASSQDGGPVEQYF
D gene: NA; clone size: once; V gene: TRBV14; J gene: TRBJ2-1; CDR3 DNA: TGTGCCAGCAGCCGGGCTAGCCCCTACAATGAGCAGTTCTTC; CDR3 protein: CASSRASPYNEQFF
D gene: NA; clone size: NA; V gene: TRBV11-2; J gene: TRBJ1-1; CDR3 DNA: TGTGCCAGCAGCCAACAGGCCTTTGACACTGAAGCTTTCTTT; CDR3 protein: CASSQQAFDTEAFF
D gene: NA; clone size: large; V gene: TRBV30; J gene: TRBJ2-1; CDR3 DNA: TGTGCCTGGGAAAGTACGGACACCTCCTACAATGAGCAGTTCTTC; CDR3 protein: CAWESTDTSYNEQFF
D gene: NA; clone size: NA; V gene: TRBV30; J gene: TRBJ2-1; CDR3 DNA: TGTGCCTGGAGTTCTCCCCATGAGCAGTTCTTC; CDR3 protein: CAWSSPHEQFF
D gene: NA; clone size: NA; V gene: TRBV6-1; J gene: TRBJ2-1; CDR3 DNA: TGTGCCAGCCGGGACCCAAAGGGTGAGCAGTTCTTC; CDR3 protein: CASRDPKGEQFF
D gene: TRBD2; clone size: NA; V gene: TRBV7-9; J gene: TRBJ2-7; CDR3 DNA: TGTGCCAGCAGCCCACGGACTAGCGGGACCTACGAGCAGTACTTC; CDR3 protein: CASSPRTSGTYEQYF
D gene: NA; clone size: NA; V gene: TRBV11-3; J gene: TRBJ2-1; CDR3 DNA: TGTGCCAGCAGGATGGCGAACAATGAGCAGTTCTTC; CDR3 protein: CASRMANNEQFF
D gene: TRBD1; clone size: NA; V gene: TRBV28; J gene: TRBJ1-5; CDR3 DNA: TGTGCCAGCAGCTCCGACAGGGGGTTGTGGCAGCCCCAGCATTTT; CDR3 protein: CASSSDRGLWQPQHF
D gene: NA; clone size: once; V gene: TRBV5-1; J gene: TRBJ1-6; CDR3 DNA: TGCGCCAGCAGCGCCCAGGGACAAGGTAATTCACCCCTCCACTTT; CDR3 protein: CASSAQGQGNSPLHF
D gene: TRBD2; clone size: NA; V gene: TRBV10-3; J gene: TRBJ2-5; CDR3 DNA: TGTGCCACCGGACTAGCAGGTGGAGAGACCCAGTACTTC; CDR3 protein: CATGLAGGETQYF
D gene: NA; clone size: NA; V gene: TRBV6-5; J gene: TRBJ2-7; CDR3 DNA: TGTGCCAGCAGTTATATGACGGGCGAAACCTACGAGCAGTACTTC; CDR3 protein: CASSYMTGETYEQYF
D gene: NA; clone size: NA; V gene: TRBV7-6; J gene: TRBJ1-6; CDR3 DNA: TGTGCCAGCAGCAAAGGAAGCTCCTATAATTCACCCCTCCACTTT; CDR3 protein: CASSKGSSYNSPLHF
D gene: TRBD2; clone size: NA; V gene: TRBV5-6; J gene: TRBJ2-3; CDR3 DNA: TGTGCCAGCAGCTTGACACTAGCGGGAAGCACAGATACGCAGTATTTT; CDR3 protein: CASSLTLAGSTDTQYF
D gene: NA; clone size: NA; V gene: TRBV4-1; J gene: TRBJ1-2; CDR3 DNA: TGCGCCAGCACCCCAACACCGGGGGGGGCGGATGGCTACACCTTC; CDR3 protein: CASTPTPGGADGYTF